These 9 T cell receptor beta chains originate from one sample sequenced in a study of cytomegalovirus exposure and HLA in healthy donors. This PCR relied on a set of 60 Vbeta primers and 13 Jbeta primers. Libraries were prepared by immunoSEQ multiplex PCR; TCRdb keeps only in-frame clonotypes and omits some of them. The top ten clones hold roughly 2.8% of a sample with over 150,000 clones, roughly 77% of them seen once. Sequenced sample: PBMCs. The source of these receptors is a woman aged 25-40 years in good health and CMV-seropositive.

The chain links TRBV19 to TRBJ2-3; D remains unclear. V lost 6 bases and J lost 4, with 2 bases in between. The CDR3 covers 10 residues. Germline CDR1 LNHDA, CDR2 SQIVND (reference sequence). CDR3 amino acids: CASSSDTQYF. The CDR3 DNA follows: TGTGCCAGTAGCTCAGATACGCAGTATTTT. Complete variable domain (other parts from reference TRBV19 and TRBJ2-3): DGGITQSPKYLFRKEGQNVTLSCEQNLNHDAMYWYRQDPGQGLRLIYYSQIVNDFQKGDIAEGYSVSREKKESFPLTVTSAQKNPTAFYLCASSSDTQYFGPGTRLTVL.

The rearrangement uses TRBV28 and TRBJ2-7; 8 nucleotides agree with TRBD1. V was pared by 7 bases and J by 4 bases, with 12 bases of the junction left unmatched. The germline V gene encodes CDR1 MDHEN and CDR2 SYDVKM. The CDR3 totals 15 residues. The CDR3 protein is CASNTRDRTNYEQYF. The CDR3 DNA reads TGTGCCAGCAATACGCGGGACAGGACGAATTACGAGCAGTACTTC.

The rearrangement links TRBV5-4 to TRBJ2-3; D is perhaps TRBD1 (8 bases). The length of the CDR3 is 15 residues. Germline loops: CDR1 SGHNT, CDR2 YYREEE (reference sequence). V lost 4 bases and J lost 0, with 12 bases in between. The DNA for the CDR3 is TGTGCCAGCAGCAACAGGGGGGGGAGCACAGATACGCAGTATTTT. Translating it yields CASSNRGGSTDTQYF.

The chain recombines TRBV5-1 with TRBJ2-7; TRBD2 aligns across 11 bases. CDR3 length equals 18 residues. Germline V lookup: CDR1 SGHRS, CDR2 YFSETQ. J was trimmed by 0 bases and V by 0 bases; bases with no gene match: 8. The CDR3 DNA reads as TGCGCCAGCAGCTTGGGGAGCCTAGCGGGAGGTTTCTCCTACGAGCAGTACTTC. This encodes CASSLGSLAGGFSYEQYF.

CDR3: CASSRDRVIGNTIYF. CDR3 sequence (DNA): TGTGCCAGCAGCCGAGACAGGGTAATTGGAAACACCATATATTTT. The chain carries TRBV28 and TRBJ1-3; 7 nucleotides line up with TRBD1. CDR1 and CDR2 (germline): MDHEN, SYDVKM. This CDR3 is 15 amino acids long. Trimming took 6 bases from V and 3 from J; bases not matched to a gene: 8.

This clone has more than one count but fewer than ten. The rearrangement uses TRBV15 and TRBJ1-2, with D maybe TRBD1 (6 bases). This CDR3 has 15 amino acids. Germline V gene sequence: CDR1 LNHNV, CDR2 YYDKDF (reference sequence). V was pared by 4 bases and J by 3 bases, with 15 bases between. The CDR3 DNA is TGTGCCACCAGCACCGGCAGGGGTAGCTACTATGGCTACACCTTC. This encodes CATSTGRGSYYGYTF.

This clone came up a few times. J is TRBJ2-1 and V is TRBV21-1; the table's D call, TRBD2, was not checked against the DNA. TRBV21-1 is a pseudogene locus. This CDR3 has 13 amino acids. CDR3 loop: CASSPRLALEQFF. The CDR3 DNA follows: TGTGCCAGCAGCCCGCGACTTGCCTTAGAGCAGTTCTTC.

The chain couples TRBV6-5 to TRBJ1-1; TRBD1 might be the D (6 bases). The CDR3 has 14 residues. The V and J ends lost 6 bases and 4 bases respectively, with 15 bases between them. CDR1 is MNHEY, CDR2 SVGAGI, per germline. The CDR3 region has the DNA TGTGCCAGCAGCCCTCCCGGGGGGCTCACTGAAGCTTTCTTT. Translation: CASSPPGGLTEAFF.

V is TRBV2 and J is TRBJ2-1, with TRBD2 matching 14 bases. CDR1 and CDR2 (germline): SNHLY, FYNNEI. The J segment lost 4 bases and the V segment lost 2 bases, leaving 1 base of the junction unmatched. The CDR3 consists of 16 residues. CDR3: CASSERTSGGYNEQFF. The CDR3 bases are TGTGCCAGCAGTGAACGGACTAGCGGGGGGTACAATGAGCAGTTCTTC.